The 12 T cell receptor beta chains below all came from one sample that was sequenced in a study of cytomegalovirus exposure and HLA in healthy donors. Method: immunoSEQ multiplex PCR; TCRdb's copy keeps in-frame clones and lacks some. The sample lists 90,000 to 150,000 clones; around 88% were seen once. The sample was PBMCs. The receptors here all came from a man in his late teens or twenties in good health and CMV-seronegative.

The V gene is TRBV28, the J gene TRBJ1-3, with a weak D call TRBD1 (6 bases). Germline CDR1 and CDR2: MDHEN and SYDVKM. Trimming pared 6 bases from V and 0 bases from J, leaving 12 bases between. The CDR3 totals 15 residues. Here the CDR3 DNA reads TGTGCCAGCAGCACTGGGGGCAGCTCTGGAAACACCATATATTTT. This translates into CASSTGGSSGNTIYF.

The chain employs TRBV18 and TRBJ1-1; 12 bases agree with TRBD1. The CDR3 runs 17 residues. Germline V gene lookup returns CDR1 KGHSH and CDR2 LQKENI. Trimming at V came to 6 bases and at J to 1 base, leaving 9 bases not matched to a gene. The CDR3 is CASSGTGGVKRNTEAFF. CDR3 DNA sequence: TGTGCCAGCTCGGGGACAGGGGGCGTGAAGAGGAACACTGAAGCTTTCTTT.

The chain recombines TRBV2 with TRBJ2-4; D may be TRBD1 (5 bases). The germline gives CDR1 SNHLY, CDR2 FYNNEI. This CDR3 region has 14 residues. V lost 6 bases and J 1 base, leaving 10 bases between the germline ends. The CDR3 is CASSARGAKNIQYF. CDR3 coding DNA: TGTGCCAGCAGCGCTAGGGGTGCCAAAAACATTCAGTACTTC.

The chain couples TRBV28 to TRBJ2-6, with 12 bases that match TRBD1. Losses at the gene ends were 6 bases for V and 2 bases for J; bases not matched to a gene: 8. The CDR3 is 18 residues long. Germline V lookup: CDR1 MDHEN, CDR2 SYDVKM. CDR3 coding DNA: TGTGCCAGCAGACAATGGGACAGGGGGCGCGCTGGGGCCAACGTCCTGACTTTC. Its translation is CASRQWDRGRAGANVLTF.

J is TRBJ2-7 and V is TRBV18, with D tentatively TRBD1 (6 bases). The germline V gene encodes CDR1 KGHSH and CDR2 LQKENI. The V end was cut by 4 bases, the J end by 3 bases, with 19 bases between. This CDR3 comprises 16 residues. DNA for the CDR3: TGTGCCAGCTCACAAGAAGGACAGACCCCCCTCTACGAGCAGTACTTC. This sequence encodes CASSQEGQTPLYEQYF.

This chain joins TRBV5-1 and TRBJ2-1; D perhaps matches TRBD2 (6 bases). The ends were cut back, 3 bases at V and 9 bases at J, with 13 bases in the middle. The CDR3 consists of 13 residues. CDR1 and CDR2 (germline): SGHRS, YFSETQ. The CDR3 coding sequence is TGCGCCAGCAGCTCGGGACTCTGGGGTGAGCAGTTCTTC. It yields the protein CASSSGLWGEQFF. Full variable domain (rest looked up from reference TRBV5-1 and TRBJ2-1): KAGVTQTPRYLIKTRGQQVTLSCSPISGHRSVSWYQQTPGQGLQFLFEYFSETQRNKGNFPGRFSGRQFSNSRSEMNVSTLELGDSALYLCASSSGLWGEQFFGPGTRLTVL.

The CDR3 sequence is CASSTTGVSSYNSPLHF. CDR3 DNA: TGTGCCAGCAGTACCACGGGGGTGAGCTCCTATAATTCACCCCTCCACTTT. The chain has TRBV28 and TRBJ1-6; possible D gene TRBD1, 5 bases. Germline CDR1 MDHEN, CDR2 SYDVKM. Trimming took 5 bases from V and 0 from J, leaving 14 bases between them. The CDR3 consists of 17 residues.

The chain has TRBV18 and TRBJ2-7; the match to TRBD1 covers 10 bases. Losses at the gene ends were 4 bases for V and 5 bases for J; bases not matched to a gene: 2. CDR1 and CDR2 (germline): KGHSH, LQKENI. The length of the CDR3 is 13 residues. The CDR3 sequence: CASSRTGGHEQYF. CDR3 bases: TGTGCCAGCTCACGGACAGGGGGACACGAGCAGTACTTC.

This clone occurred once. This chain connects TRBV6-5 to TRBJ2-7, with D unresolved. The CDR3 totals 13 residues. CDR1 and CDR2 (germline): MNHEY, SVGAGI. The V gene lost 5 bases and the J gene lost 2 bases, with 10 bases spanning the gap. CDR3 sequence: CASSDPAAYEQYF. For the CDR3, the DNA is TGTGCCAGCAGTGACCCTGCGGCCTACGAGCAGTACTTC.

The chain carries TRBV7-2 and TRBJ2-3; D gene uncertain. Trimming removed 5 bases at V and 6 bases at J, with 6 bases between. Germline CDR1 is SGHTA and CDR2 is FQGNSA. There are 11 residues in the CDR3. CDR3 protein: CASSKQDTQYF. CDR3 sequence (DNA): TGTGCCAGCAGCAAACAGGATACGCAGTATTTT. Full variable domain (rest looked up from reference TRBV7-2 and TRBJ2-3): GAGVSQSPSNKVTEKGKDVELRCDPISGHTALYWYRQSLGQGLEFLIYFQGNSAPDKSGLPSDRFSAERTGGSVSTLTIQRTQQEDSAVYLCASSKQDTQYFGPGTRLTVL.

CDR3 amino acids: CASSQDWDSSYEQYF. The CDR3, as DNA: TGCGCCAGCAGCCAAGACTGGGACAGCTCCTACGAGCAGTACTTC. The rearrangement uses TRBV4-1 and TRBJ2-7, with 7 bases lining up with TRBD1. Germline V gene sequence: CDR1 MGHRA, CDR2 YSYEKL. The CDR3 has 15 residues. The J segment lost 0 bases and the V segment lost 0 bases, leaving 2 bases of the junction unmatched.

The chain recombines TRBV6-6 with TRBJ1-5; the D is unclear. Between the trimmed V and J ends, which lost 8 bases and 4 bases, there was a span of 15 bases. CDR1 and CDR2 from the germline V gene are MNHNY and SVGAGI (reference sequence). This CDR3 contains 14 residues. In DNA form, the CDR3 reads TGTGCCAGCCGCGAGGGAACGAGTAATCAGCCCCAGCATTTT. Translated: CASREGTSNQPQHF.